This TCR beta chain originates from a study of cytomegalovirus exposure and HLA in healthy donors. On this clone itself: What it recognizes is unknown. One end of the junction fails to match germline, which may point to a read error.

The PCR was carried out with 60 Vbeta primers and 13 Jbeta primers. TCRdb's copy holds only in-frame clones and misses some; the assay was immunoSEQ multiplex PCR. This table has a few hundred thousand clones, 80% to 90% appearing once. CDR3 length: 16 amino acids. Per germline, CDR1 MNHEY and CDR2 SVGAGI. Notes on the study in general: Later examination showed HLA-associated TCR beta chains had greater clonal expansion than equally common others.

The sequence was collected from a man aged 30 to 39 in good health and CMV-seronegative. The material sequenced was PBMCs. The rearrangement uses TRBV6-5 and TRBJ2-6; 8 nucleotides line up with TRBD1. CDR3 residues: CASRYSRGHGANVLTF. DNA of the CDR3: TGTGCCAGCAGATACTCCAGGGGGCACGGGGCCAACGTCCTGACTTTC.